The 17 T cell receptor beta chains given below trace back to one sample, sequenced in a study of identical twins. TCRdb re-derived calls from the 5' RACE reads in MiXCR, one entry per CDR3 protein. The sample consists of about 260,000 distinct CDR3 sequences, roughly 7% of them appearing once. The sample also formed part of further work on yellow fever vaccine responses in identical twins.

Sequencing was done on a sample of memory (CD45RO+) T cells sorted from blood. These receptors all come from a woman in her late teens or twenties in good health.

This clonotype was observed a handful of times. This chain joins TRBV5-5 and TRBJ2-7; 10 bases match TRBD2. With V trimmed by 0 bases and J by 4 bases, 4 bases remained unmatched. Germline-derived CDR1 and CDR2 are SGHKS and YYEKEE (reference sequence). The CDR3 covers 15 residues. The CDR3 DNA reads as TGTGCCAGCAGCTTGGTGGGTAGCGGGGGGTACGAGCAGTACGTC. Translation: CASSLVGSGGYEQYV.

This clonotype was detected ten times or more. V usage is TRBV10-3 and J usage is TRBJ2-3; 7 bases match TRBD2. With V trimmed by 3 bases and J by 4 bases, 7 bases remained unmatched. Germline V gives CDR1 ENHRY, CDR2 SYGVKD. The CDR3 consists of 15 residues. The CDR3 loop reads CAISDGPGGADTQYF. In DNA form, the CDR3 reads TGTGCCATCAGTGATGGTCCGGGAGGCGCAGATACGCAGTATTTT.

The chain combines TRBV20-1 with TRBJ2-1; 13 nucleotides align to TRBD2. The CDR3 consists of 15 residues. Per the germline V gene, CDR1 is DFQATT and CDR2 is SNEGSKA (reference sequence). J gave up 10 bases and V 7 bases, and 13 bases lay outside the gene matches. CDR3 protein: CSVTLRTSGGREQFF. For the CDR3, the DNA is TGCAGTGTTACCCTTCGGACTAGCGGGGGCCGCGAGCAGTTCTTC.

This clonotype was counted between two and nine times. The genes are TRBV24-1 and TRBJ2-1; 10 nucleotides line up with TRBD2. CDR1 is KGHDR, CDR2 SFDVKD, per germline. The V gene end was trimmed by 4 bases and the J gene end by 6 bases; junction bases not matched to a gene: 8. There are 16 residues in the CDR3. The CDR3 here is CATSEEGLADTNEQFF. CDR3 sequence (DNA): TGTGCCACCAGTGAGGAAGGACTAGCGGACACCAATGAGCAGTTCTTC.

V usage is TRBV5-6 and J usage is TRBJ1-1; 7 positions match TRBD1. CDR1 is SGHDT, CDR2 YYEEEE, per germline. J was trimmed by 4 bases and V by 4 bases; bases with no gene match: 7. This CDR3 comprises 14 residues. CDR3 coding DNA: TGTGCCAGCAGCACTAGACAGGGCGTCACTGAAGCTTTCTTT. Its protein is CASSTRQGVTEAFF.

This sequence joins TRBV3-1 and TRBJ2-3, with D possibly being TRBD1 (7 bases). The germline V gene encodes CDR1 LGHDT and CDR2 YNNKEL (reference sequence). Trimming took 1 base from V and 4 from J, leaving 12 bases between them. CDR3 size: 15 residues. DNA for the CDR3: TGTGCCAGCAGCCAAGCAGGGGGACTCGCAGATACGCAGTATTTT. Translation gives CASSQAGGLADTQYF.

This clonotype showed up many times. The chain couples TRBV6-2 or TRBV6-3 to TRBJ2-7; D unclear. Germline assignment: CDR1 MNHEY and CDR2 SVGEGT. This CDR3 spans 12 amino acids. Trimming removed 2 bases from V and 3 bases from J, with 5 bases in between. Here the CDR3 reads CASSYGIYEQYV. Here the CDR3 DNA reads TGTGCCAGCAGTTACGGGATCTACGAGCAGTACGTC.

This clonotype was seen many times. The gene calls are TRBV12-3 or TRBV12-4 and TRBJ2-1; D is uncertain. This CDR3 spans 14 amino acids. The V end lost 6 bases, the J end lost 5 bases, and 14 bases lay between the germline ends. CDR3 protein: CASSSWKDHNEQFF. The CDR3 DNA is TGTGCCAGCAGCTCGTGGAAGGATCACAATGAGCAGTTCTTC.

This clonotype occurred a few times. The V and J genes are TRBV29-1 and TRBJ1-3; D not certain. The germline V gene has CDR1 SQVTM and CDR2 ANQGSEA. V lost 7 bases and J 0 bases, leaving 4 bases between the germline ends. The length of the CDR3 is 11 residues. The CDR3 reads CSADSGNTIYF. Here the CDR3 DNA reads TGCAGCGCCGACTCTGGAAACACCATATATTTT.

This CDR3 is CASSSPGTMGELFF. CDR3 bases: TGTGCCAGCAGCTCCCCCGGGACTATGGGGGAGCTGTTTTTT. This chain joins TRBV5-4 and TRBJ2-2, with 7 bases aligning to TRBD2. Trimming at V came to 3 bases and at J to 8 bases, leaving 7 bases not matched to a gene. CDR1 and CDR2 from the germline V gene are SGHNT and YYREEE (reference sequence). The CDR3 has 14 residues.

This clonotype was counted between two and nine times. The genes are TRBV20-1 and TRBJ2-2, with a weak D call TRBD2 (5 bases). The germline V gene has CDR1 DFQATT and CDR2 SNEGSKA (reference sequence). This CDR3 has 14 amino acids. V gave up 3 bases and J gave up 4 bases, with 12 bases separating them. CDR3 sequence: CSASEGVGTGELFF. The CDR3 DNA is TGCAGTGCTAGCGAGGGAGTTGGCACCGGGGAGCTGTTTTTT.

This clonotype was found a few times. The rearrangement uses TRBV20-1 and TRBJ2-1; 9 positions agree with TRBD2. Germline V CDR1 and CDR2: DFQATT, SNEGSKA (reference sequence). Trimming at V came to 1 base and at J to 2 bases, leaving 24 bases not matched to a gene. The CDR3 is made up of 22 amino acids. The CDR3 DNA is TGCAGTGCTAGAGCACCCTACTGTATTGAGCGGGGGGTCTGGTGCCCCTACAATGAGCAGTTCTTC. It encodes CSARAPYCIERGVWCPYNEQFF.

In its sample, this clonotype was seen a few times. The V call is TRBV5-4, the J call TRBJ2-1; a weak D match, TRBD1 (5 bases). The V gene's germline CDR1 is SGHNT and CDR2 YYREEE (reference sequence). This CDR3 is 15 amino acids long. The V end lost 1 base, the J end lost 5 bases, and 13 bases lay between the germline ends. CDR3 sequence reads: CASSLQGARHNEQFF. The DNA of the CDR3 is TGTGCCAGCAGCTTGCAAGGGGCACGGCACAATGAGCAGTTCTTC.

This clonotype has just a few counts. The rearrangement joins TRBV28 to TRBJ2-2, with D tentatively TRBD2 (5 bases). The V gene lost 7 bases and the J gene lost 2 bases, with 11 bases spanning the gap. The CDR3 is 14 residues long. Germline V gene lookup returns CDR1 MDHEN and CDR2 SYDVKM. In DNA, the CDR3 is TGTGCCAGCAACGGGATCAGTAACACCGGGGAGCTGTTTTTT. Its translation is CASNGISNTGELFF.

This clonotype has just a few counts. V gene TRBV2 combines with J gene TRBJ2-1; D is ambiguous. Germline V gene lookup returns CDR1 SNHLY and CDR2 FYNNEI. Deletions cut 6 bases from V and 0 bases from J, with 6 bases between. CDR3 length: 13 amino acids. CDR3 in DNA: TGTGCCAGCAGCAGGAACTCCTACAATGAGCAGTTCTTC. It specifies CASSRNSYNEQFF. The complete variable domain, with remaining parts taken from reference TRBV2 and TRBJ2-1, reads EPEVTQTPSHQVTQMGQEVILRCVPISNHLYFYWYRQILGQKVEFLVSFYNNEISEKSEIFDDQFSVERPDGSNFTLKIRSTKLEDSAMYFCASSRNSYNEQFFGPGTRLTVL.

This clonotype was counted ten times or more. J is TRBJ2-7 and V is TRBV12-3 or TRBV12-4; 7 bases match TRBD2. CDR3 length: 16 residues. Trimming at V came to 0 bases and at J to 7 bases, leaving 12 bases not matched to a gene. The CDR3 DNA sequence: TGTGCCAGCAGTTTAGCGACGCGGGAGCTTCCCAGGGAGCAGTACTTC. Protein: CASSLATRELPREQYF.

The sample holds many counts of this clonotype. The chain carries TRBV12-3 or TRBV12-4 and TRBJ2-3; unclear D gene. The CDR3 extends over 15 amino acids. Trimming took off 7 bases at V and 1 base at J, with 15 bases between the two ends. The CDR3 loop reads CASTPLGTGTDTQYF. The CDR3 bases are TGTGCCAGCACCCCGCTAGGTACTGGCACAGATACGCAGTATTTT.